The 4 T cell receptor beta chains below come from one sample, sequenced in a study of T cells in Graves' hyperthyroidism and ophthalmopathy. Authors of the study amplified TCR beta CDR3 regions from RNA transcripts. Carried out on the TCR CDR3, a first-round RT-PCR used the HTBI primer set. TCRdb re-called the multiplex PCR reads with MiXCR, one entry per CDR3 protein. The sample has approximately 600,000 distinct CDR3 sequences, about 15% seen once; the top ten hold around 4.5%. Sequencing was performed on blood. The receptor set was obtained from a woman aged 40 to 50 with Graves' ophthalmopathy.

This clonotype was observed at least ten times. The chain couples TRBV6-5 to TRBJ2-7, with D possibly matching TRBD1 (6 bases). The CDR3 is 14 residues long. V shed 2 bases and J shed 2 bases, with 10 bases lying between them. Germline V gives CDR1 MNHEY, CDR2 SVGAGI. The CDR3 protein is CASSYPGQAYEQYF. CDR3 DNA sequence: TGTGCCAGCAGTTACCCGGGACAAGCCTACGAGCAGTACTTC.

This clonotype was recorded many times. J is TRBJ1-2 and V is TRBV7-9; the D gene is possibly TRBD1 (5 bases). CDR1 and CDR2 (germline): SEHNR, FQNEAQ (reference sequence). Trimming removed 6 bases from V and 4 bases from J, with 12 bases in between. The CDR3 extends over 13 amino acids. This CDR3 is CASRDTLTYGYTF. The CDR3 nucleotides read TGTGCCAGCAGGGACACACTGACCTATGGCTACACCTTC.

There are many counts of this clonotype. The chain employs TRBV9 and TRBJ2-7; 7 bases align to TRBD1. This CDR3 comprises 13 residues. Germline V gene data show CDR1 as SGDLS and CDR2 as YYNGEE. V shed 4 bases, J shed 5 bases, and the junction held 6 bases outside the gene matches. The CDR3 region is CASSIDRVDEQYF. Written as DNA, the CDR3 is TGTGCCAGCAGCATAGACAGGGTCGACGAGCAGTACTTC.

The gene calls are TRBV18 and TRBJ1-1; a possible D gene is TRBD1 (5 bases). Germline CDR1 KGHSH, CDR2 LQKENI. Trimming took off 1 base at V and 1 base at J, with 13 bases between the two ends. The CDR3 totals 16 residues. DNA for the CDR3: TGTGCCAGCTCACCACGAGGGGCAGGGTCGAACACTGAAGCTTTCTTT. This sequence encodes CASSPRGAGSNTEAFF.